Below are 5 T cell receptor beta chains sequenced from a single sample in a study of blood T cell repertoires in COVID-19. The method was immunoSEQ multiplex PCR; TCRdb's version includes in-frame clones alone and lacks a portion of them. The sample holds about 260,000 clones, 85% to 90% seen once. Sequenced material: peripheral blood. The source is a woman in her fifties or sixties with COVID-19, enrolled during active disease.

In this sample, this clone turned up once. The J gene is TRBJ2-2, the V gene TRBV11-3; D remains unclear. The V gene's germline CDR1 is SGHNT and CDR2 YENEEA. CDR3 size: 14 residues. V was pared by 1 base and J by 2 bases, with 5 bases between. The CDR3 loop reads CASSLAGNTGELFF. The CDR3 bases are TGTGCCAGCAGCTTAGCGGGTAACACCGGGGAGCTGTTTTTT.

The chain has TRBV6-5 and TRBJ1-4; 9 bases line up with TRBD1. V trimming: 6 bases; J trimming: 4 bases; junction bases outside the gene matches: 6. CDR3 length: 15 amino acids. The V gene's germline CDR1 is MNHEY and CDR2 SVGAGI. The CDR3 nucleotides read TGTGCCAGCAGCCGCACAGGGGGCAATAATGAAAAACTGTTTTTT. As protein: CASSRTGGNNEKLFF.

This chain uses TRBV5-1 with TRBJ2-7, with a weak D call TRBD2 (5 bases). CDR3 length: 13 amino acids. In germline, CDR1 is SGHRS, CDR2 YFSETQ. V shed 5 bases and J shed 2 bases, with 11 bases lying between them. The CDR3 loop is CASRVTGTYEQYF. The CDR3 DNA reads as TGCGCCAGCAGGGTCACGGGGACCTACGAGCAGTACTTC.

The chain links TRBV27 to TRBJ1-2, with 7 bases identical to TRBD1. CDR1 MNHEY and CDR2 SMNVEV come from the germline V gene (reference sequence). The CDR3 covers 14 residues. The junction had 8 bases not matched to a gene; V was cut back by 6 bases and J by 4 bases. The CDR3 spells CASSKAGTVYGYTF. The DNA for the CDR3 is TGTGCCAGCAGCAAAGCCGGGACAGTCTATGGCTACACCTTC.

The gene calls are TRBV3-1 (or the pseudogene TRBV3-2) and TRBJ2-5; D is unresolved. Per germline, CDR1 LGHDT and CDR2 YNNKEL (reference sequence). This CDR3 is 14 amino acids long. Trimming pared 1 base from V and 0 bases from J, leaving 6 bases between. This chain's CDR3 is CASSQGGYQETQYF. The CDR3 nucleotides read TGTGCCAGCAGCCAAGGAGGTTACCAAGAGACCCAGTACTTC.